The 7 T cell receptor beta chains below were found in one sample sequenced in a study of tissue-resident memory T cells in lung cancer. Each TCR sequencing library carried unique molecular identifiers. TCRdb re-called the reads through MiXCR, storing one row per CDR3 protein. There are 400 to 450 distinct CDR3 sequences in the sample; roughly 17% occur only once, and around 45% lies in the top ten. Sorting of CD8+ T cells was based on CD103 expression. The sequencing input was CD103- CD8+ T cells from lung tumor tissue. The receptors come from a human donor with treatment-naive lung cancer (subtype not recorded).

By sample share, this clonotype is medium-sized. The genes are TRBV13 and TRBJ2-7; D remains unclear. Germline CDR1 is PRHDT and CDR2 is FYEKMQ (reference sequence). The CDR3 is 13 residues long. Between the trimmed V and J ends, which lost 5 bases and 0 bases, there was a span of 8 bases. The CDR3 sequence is CASSSPISYEQYF. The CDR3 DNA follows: TGTGCCAGCAGCAGTCCCATCTCCTACGAGCAGTACTTC.

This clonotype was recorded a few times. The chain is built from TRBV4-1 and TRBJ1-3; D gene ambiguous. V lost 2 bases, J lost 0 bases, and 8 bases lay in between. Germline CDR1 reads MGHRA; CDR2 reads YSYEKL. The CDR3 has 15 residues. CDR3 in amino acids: CASSQPTSSGNTIYF. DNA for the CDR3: TGCGCCAGCAGCCAACCTACCAGCTCTGGAAACACCATATATTTT.

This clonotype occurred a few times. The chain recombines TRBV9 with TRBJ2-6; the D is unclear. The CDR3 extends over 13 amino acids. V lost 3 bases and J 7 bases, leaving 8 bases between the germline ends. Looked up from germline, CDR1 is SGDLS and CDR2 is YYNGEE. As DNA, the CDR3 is TGTGCCAGCAGCGCCCGCGGCGCCAACGTCCTGACTTTC. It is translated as CASSARGANVLTF.

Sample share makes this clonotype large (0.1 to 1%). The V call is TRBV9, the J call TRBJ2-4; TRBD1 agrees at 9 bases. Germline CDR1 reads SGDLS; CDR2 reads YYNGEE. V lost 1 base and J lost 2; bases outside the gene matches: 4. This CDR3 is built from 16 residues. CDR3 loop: CASSVTGTGTKNIQYF. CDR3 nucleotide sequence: TGTGCCAGCAGCGTAACGGGGACAGGGACCAAAAACATTCAGTACTTC.

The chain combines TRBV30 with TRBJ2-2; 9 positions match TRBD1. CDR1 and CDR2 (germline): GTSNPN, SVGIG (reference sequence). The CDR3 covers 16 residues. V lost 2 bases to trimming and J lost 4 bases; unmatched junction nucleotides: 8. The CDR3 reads CAWSTWDREATGELFF. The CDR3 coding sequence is TGTGCCTGGAGTACTTGGGACAGGGAGGCCACCGGGGAGCTGTTTTTT.

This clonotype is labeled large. The CDR3 here is CASSPVGNTEAFF. The CDR3 nucleotides are TGTGCCAGCAGTCCCGTAGGGAACACTGAAGCTTTCTTT. This sequence joins TRBV27 and TRBJ1-1; D not resolved. In germline, CDR1 is MNHEY, CDR2 SMNVEV (reference sequence). The CDR3 extends over 13 amino acids. The V end lost 5 bases, the J end lost 1 base, and 8 bases lay between the germline ends.

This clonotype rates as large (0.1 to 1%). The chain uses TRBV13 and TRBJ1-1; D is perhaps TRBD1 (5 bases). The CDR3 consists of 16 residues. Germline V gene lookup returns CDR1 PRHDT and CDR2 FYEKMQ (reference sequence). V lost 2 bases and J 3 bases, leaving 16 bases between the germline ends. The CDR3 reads CASSLSGSWGDTEAFF. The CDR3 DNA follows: TGTGCCAGCAGCTTATCAGGGAGCTGGGGGGACACTGAAGCTTTCTTT. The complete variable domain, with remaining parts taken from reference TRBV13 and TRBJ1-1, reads AAGVIQSPRHLIKEKRETATLKCYPIPRHDTVYWYQQGPGQDPQFLISFYEKMQSDKGSIPDRFSAQQFSDYHSELNMSSLELGDSALYFCASSLSGSWGDTEAFFGQGTRLTVV.